The 7 T cell receptor beta chains listed next were all sequenced from one sample in a study of blood T cells in healthy people across ages. Next came a second PCR, run for about 7 to 11 cycles, which used a sample-barcoded 5' primer along with a J-beta primer mix. TCRdb fed the 5' RACE reads into MiXCR, producing one record per CDR3 protein. The data show more than 1 million distinct CDR3 sequences, more than 35% seen once. The sample consisted of blood. The receptors were sampled from a woman between 55 and 75 years old in good health.

The rearrangement joins TRBV6-5 to TRBJ2-1; D call uncertain. The CDR3 extends over 14 amino acids. Germline loops: CDR1 MNHEY, CDR2 SVGAGI. V shed 2 bases and J shed 0 bases, with 5 bases lying between them. As DNA, the CDR3 is TGTGCCAGCAGTTACAGGAGCTCCTACAATGAGCAGTTCTTC. Translation: CASSYRSSYNEQFF.

This clonotype was picked up one time. One end of the junction is discordant with germline, which a read error may explain. The rearrangement uses TRBV4-1 and TRBJ2-1; D possibly uses TRBD1 or TRBD2 (5 bases each). Looked up from germline, CDR1 is MGHRA and CDR2 is YSYEKL. The CDR3 totals 17 residues. The CDR3 bases are TGCGCCCGCAGCCTGGATCCAGGGAGAAACTCCTACAATGAGCTGTTCTTC. It yields the protein CARSLDPGRNSYNELFF.

The chain recombines TRBV14 with TRBJ2-7; D possibly corresponds to TRBD2 (6 bases). The CDR3 length is 16 residues. V lost 1 base and J 1 base, leaving 14 bases between the germline ends. The germline V gene has CDR1 SGHDN and CDR2 FVKESK. CDR3 sequence reads: CASSQGPRRDSYEQYF. The CDR3 DNA sequence: TGTGCCAGCAGCCAAGGCCCCCGGCGGGATTCCTACGAGCAGTACTTC.

This clonotype was counted a few times. The J gene is TRBJ1-6, the V gene TRBV27; 7 nucleotides match TRBD1. The germline CDR1 and CDR2 sequences are MNHEY and SMNVEV (reference sequence). The V and J ends lost 4 bases and 0 bases, in that order; junction bases with no gene match: 6. The CDR3 has 17 residues. For the CDR3, the DNA is TGTGCCAGCAGTTCATACGGGGACAGCTCCTATAATTCACCCCTCCACTTT. Protein sequence: CASSSYGDSSYNSPLHF.

This chain joins TRBV28 and TRBJ2-1, with 8 bases identical to TRBD1. CDR1 and CDR2 from the germline V gene are MDHEN and SYDVKM. The CDR3 runs 14 residues. V was clipped by 7 bases and J by 7 bases; unmatched bases: 9. The CDR3 DNA follows: TGTGCCAGCAACACGGGGACAGGATTGAATGAGCAGTTCTTC. Its translation is CASNTGTGLNEQFF.

The chain uses TRBV4-1 and TRBJ2-7, with 7 bases that match TRBD1. With the DNA end fitting TRBJ2-5 better, the J assignment may be wrong. Germline V CDR1 and CDR2: MGHRA, YSYEKL. The CDR3 sequence is 16 residues long. CDR3: CASSQPGTARRETQYF. In DNA, the CDR3 is TGCGCCAGCAGCCAACCCGGGACAGCTCGGAGGGAGACCCAGTACTTC.

This clonotype came up many times. The CDR3 sequence: CASSLIGDEQFF. Here the CDR3 DNA reads TGTGCCAGCAGCTTAATAGGGGATGAGCAGTTCTTC. The chain joins TRBV7-3 to TRBJ2-1; TRBD1 is a possible D gene (5 bases). V was trimmed by 1 base and J by 8 bases, leaving 6 bases between them. CDR1 and CDR2 from the germline V gene are SGHTA and FQGTGA. This CDR3 spans 12 amino acids.